Listed below are T cell receptor beta chains from one sample, sequenced in a study of patients and donors after allogeneic stem cell transplantation. TCRdb processed the RT-PCR reads anew with MiXCR; each CDR3 protein has one entry. The repertoire includes roughly 250,000 distinct CDR3 sequences, roughly 13% of them detected once, and roughly 10% sits in the top ten. Input material: blood, either unsorted or a sorted T cell fraction (not recorded which). The source is a human donor who was either an allogeneic HSCT recipient or a stem cell or donor lymphocyte infusion donor (not recorded which). It is not recorded whose cells these are; they may come from a transplant donor. Both conserved end residues are part of each CDR3. The order of the fields is clone size, V gene, D gene, J gene, CDR3 protein, CDR3 DNA. The D gene is left open where the match is weak. Not every row has a clone size; where given, it reads once, few, many or a size class.

-,TRBV6-5,TRBD2,TRBJ2-1,CASSYSGRGGYNEQFF,TGTGCCAGCAGTTACTCTGGGCGGGGGGGTTACAATGAGCAGTTCTTC
few,TRBV4-2,-,TRBJ1-6,CASSQDPAAGGSPLHF,TGTGCCAGCAGCCAAGATCCGGCCGCGGGGGGCTCACCCCTCCACTTT
-,TRBV4-2,TRBD2,TRBJ2-1,CASSQVRGTSGGPGEQFF,TGTGCCAGCAGCCAAGTACGGGGTACTAGCGGGGGGCCCGGTGAGCAGTTCTTC
many,TRBV7-3,TRBD2,TRBJ2-1,CASSQGGLAGGTEQFF,TGTGCCAGCAGCCAAGGGGGACTAGCGGGGGGCACTGAGCAGTTCTTC
-,TRBV20-1,TRBD2,TRBJ2-7,CSAGTNPYEQYF,TGCAGTGCGGGGACTAACCCCTACGAGCAGTACTTC
-,TRBV20-1,-,TRBJ1-5,CSARFQGSNQPQHF,TGCAGTGCTAGGTTTCAGGGGAGCAATCAGCCCCAGCATTTT
many,TRBV14,-,TRBJ1-1,CASSQWEWRGYTEAFF,TGTGCCAGCAGCCAATGGGAGTGGAGAGGTTATACTGAAGCTTTCTTT
few,TRBV11-2,-,TRBJ1-4,CASSTNIATNEKLFF,TGTGCCAGCAGCACCAATATTGCAACTAATGAAAAACTGTTTTTT
-,TRBV20-1,TRBD2,TRBJ2-7,CSARDSAGGSSYEQYF,TGCAGTGCTAGAGATTCCGCGGGAGGGAGCTCCTACGAGCAGTACTTC
many,TRBV3-1,TRBD2,TRBJ2-3,CASSQVGGRDTQYF,TGTGCCAGCAGCCAAGTCGGCGGGAGGGATACGCAGTATTTT
many,TRBV19,-,TRBJ1-5,CASIPRGPNQPQHF,TGTGCCAGTATCCCGAGGGGCCCCAATCAGCCCCAGCATTTT
-,TRBV6-5,-,TRBJ1-5,CASSYPGQPQHF,TGTGCCAGCAGTTACCCGGGACAGCCCCAGCATTTT
few,TRBV6-1,TRBD2,TRBJ2-7,CAVLASSSYEQYF,TGTGCCGTACTAGCGTCCAGCTCCTACGAGCAGTACTTC
many,TRBV7-2,TRBD1,TRBJ2-7,CASSTLTGGLEQYF,TGTGCCAGCAGCACCTTGACAGGGGGCCTCGAGCAGTACTTC
-,TRBV5-1,-,TRBJ2-3,CASKSSGVSTDTQYF,TGCGCCAGCAAATCATCCGGGGTTAGCACAGATACGCAGTATTTT
many,TRBV5-1,TRBD2,TRBJ2-1,CASSPGTSGYNEQFF,TGTGCCAGCAGCCCCGGGACTAGCGGCTACAATGAGCAGTTCTTC
many,TRBV11-2,TRBD1,TRBJ2-2,CASSRDRYTGELFF,TGTGCCAGCAGCCGGGACAGGTACACCGGGGAGCTGTTTTTT
few,TRBV7-8,-,TRBJ2-5,CASSIATGGAETQYF,TGTGCCAGCAGCATCGCAACCGGAGGGGCAGAGACCCAGTACTTC
-,TRBV5-6,-,TRBJ1-6,CASRRREGNSPLHF,TGTGCCAGCAGAAGGCGAGAGGGGAATTCACCCCTCCACTTT
few,TRBV25-1,TRBD2,TRBJ2-1,CASLDLTSGRIYNEQFF,TGTGCCAGCCTAGACCTGACTAGCGGGCGGATCTACAATGAGCAGTTCTTC
few,TRBV30,-,TRBJ2-3,CAGTESSTDTQYF,TGTGCGGGTACTGAATCGAGCACAGATACGCAGTATTTT
many,TRBV7-9,-,TRBJ1-6,CASSLTGMRGNSPLHF,TGTGCCAGCAGCTTAACGGGTATGAGGGGAAATTCACCCCTCCACTTT
few,TRBV5-1,-,TRBJ2-5,CASSPGGSKETQYF,TGCGCCAGCAGCCCTGGAGGCAGCAAAGAGACCCAGTACTTC
few,TRBV20-1,-,TRBJ2-2,CSARDQVRGTGELFF,TGCAGTGCTAGAGATCAGGTCCGTGGCACCGGGGAGCTGTTTTTT
-,TRBV5-4,TRBD2,TRBJ2-3,CASSPKTSGIHLTDTQYF,TGTGCCAGCAGCCCCAAGACTAGCGGGATACATCTCACAGATACGCAGTATTTT
many,TRBV12-3/TRBV12-4,-,TRBJ2-3,CASSSLRSFTDTQYF,TGTGCCAGCAGCAGTTTGCGGAGTTTCACAGATACGCAGTATTTT
-,TRBV6-1,-,TRBJ1-1,CACYLGYGNWNTEAFF,TGTGCCTGTTATCTGGGCTATGGGAACTGGAACACTGAAGCTTTCTTT
-,TRBV4-1,-,TRBJ1-1,CASSQVGTSSVAFF,TGCGCCAGCAGCCAAGTCGGGACTTCCAGCGTCGCTTTCTTT
many,TRBV7-2,-,TRBJ2-3,CASSAGVLDTQYF,TGTGCCAGCAGCGCAGGAGTATTGGATACGCAGTATTTT
-,TRBV7-2,TRBD2,TRBJ2-5,CASSSTAGGQETQYF,TGTGCCAGCAGCTCGACAGCGGGGGGTCAAGAGACCCAGTACTTC
many,TRBV5-1,TRBD1,TRBJ2-1,CASSFRPGGRGDEQFF,TGCGCCAGCAGCTTTCGTCCAGGGGGCAGGGGGGATGAGCAGTTCTTC
-,TRBV5-1,-,TRBJ2-1,CASTSEGFWRNEQFF,TGCGCCAGCACCTCGGAAGGGTTTTGGCGCAATGAGCAGTTCTTC
many,TRBV19,-,TRBJ2-7,CASSTTGSGYEQYF,TGTGCCAGTAGTACGACGGGGTCGGGATACGAGCAGTACTTC
few,TRBV12-3/TRBV12-4,TRBD1,TRBJ2-5,CASSPSTGGSETQYF,TGTGCCAGCAGTCCCTCGACAGGGGGCAGCGAGACCCAGTACTTC
many,TRBV5-1,TRBD2,TRBJ2-1,CASSTELAGGRGEQFF,TGCGCCAGCAGCACCGAACTAGCGGGAGGAAGGGGTGAGCAGTTCTTC
many,TRBV5-1,TRBD2,TRBJ2-2,CASSPDGPGLAGRTGELFF,TGCGCCAGCAGCCCCGACGGTCCAGGACTAGCGGGGCGCACCGGGGAGCTGTTTTTT
-,TRBV6-1,TRBD2,TRBJ2-1,CASNPRITSGAVIF,TGTGCCAGCAACCCTCGGATTACTAGCGGGGCAGTGATCTTC
few,TRBV7-9,-,TRBJ2-1,CASLPGANYNEQFF,TGTGCCAGCTTGCCAGGGGCAAACTACAATGAGCAGTTCTTC
few,TRBV6-1,TRBD1,TRBJ2-7,CASRRTGSRYEQYF,TGTGCCAGCAGAAGGACAGGGTCAAGATACGAGCAGTACTTC
-,TRBV4-3,TRBD2,TRBJ2-3,CASSQEGGRDTDTQYF,TGCGCCAGCAGCCAAGAGGGCGGGAGAGACACAGATACGCAGTATTTT
-,TRBV2,TRBD2,TRBJ2-1,CASSSGVSNNEQFF,TGTGCCAGCAGTAGCGGGGTTTCGAACAATGAGCAGTTCTTC
few,TRBV6-1,TRBD1,TRBJ1-4,CASSPGGSRATNEKLFF,TGTGCCAGCAGCCCAGGGGGCAGTCGTGCAACTAATGAAAAACTGTTTTTT
many,TRBV2,TRBD2,TRBJ2-2,CASRASGVDTGELFF,TGTGCCAGCAGGGCTAGCGGGGTAGACACCGGGGAGCTGTTTTTT
-,TRBV12-3/TRBV12-4,-,TRBJ2-7,CASSNHGYRYEQYF,TGTGCCAGCAGTAATCACGGATACCGCTACGAGCAGTACTTC
few,TRBV19,-,TRBJ2-1,CASSDPRDSYNEQFF,TGTGCCAGTTCCGACCCCCGGGACTCCTACAATGAGCAGTTCTTC
many,TRBV20-1,-,TRBJ2-5,CSASPELGGQETQYF,TGCAGTGCTAGCCCCGAACTCGGGGGCCAAGAGACCCAGTACTTC
-,TRBV19,TRBD1,TRBJ1-1,CASSPAGGQGAEAFF,TGTGCCAGTAGTCCCGCCGGGGGCCAGGGGGCTGAAGCTTTCTTT
few,TRBV6-1,TRBD1,TRBJ1-2,CASSIGQALYGYTF,TGTGCCAGCAGTATAGGACAGGCCCTCTATGGCTACACCTTC
-,TRBV20-1,-,TRBJ1-6,CSAPSGTLRNSPLHF,TGCAGTGCTCCGTCCGGGACACTGAGAAATTCACCCCTCCACTTT
-,TRBV9,-,TRBJ1-1,CASSVGPSLKGATEAFF,TGTGCCAGCAGCGTAGGCCCCTCTTTGAAGGGTGCGACTGAAGCTTTCTTT
few,TRBV20-1,TRBD1,TRBJ2-5,CSAKTGVETQYF,TGCAGTGCTAAGACAGGGGTAGAGACCCAGTACTTC
many,TRBV12-3/TRBV12-4,TRBD2,TRBJ2-3,CASIKGASGRGTDTQYF,TGTGCCAGCATCAAAGGGGCTAGCGGGAGGGGAACAGATACGCAGTATTTT
-,TRBV5-1,-,TRBJ1-1,CASSLLGRRVNTEAFF,TGCGCCAGCAGCTTGTTAGGACGGCGAGTGAACACTGAAGCTTTCTTT
many,TRBV20-1,-,TRBJ1-3,CSVAVDSGNTIYF,TGCAGTGTAGCGGTAGACTCTGGAAACACCATATATTTT
-,TRBV9,TRBD1,TRBJ1-5,CASSLGTADNQPQHF,TGTGCCAGCAGCCTCGGGACAGCGGACAATCAGCCCCAGCATTTT
few,TRBV2,TRBD2,TRBJ2-3,CASRQGLAGFTDTQYF,TGTGCCAGCAGGCAGGGACTAGCGGGATTCACAGATACGCAGTATTTT
-,TRBV4-1,TRBD1,TRBJ1-5,CASSQRTGGDQPQHF,TGCGCCAGCAGCCAGAGGACAGGGGGAGATCAGCCCCAGCATTTT
many,TRBV5-1,-,TRBJ2-7,CASSFKGAREQYF,TGCGCCAGCAGCTTTAAAGGGGCACGGGAGCAGTACTTC
many,TRBV12-3/TRBV12-4,TRBD1,TRBJ1-2,CASSGGTGRYGYTF,TGTGCCAGCAGTGGGGGGACAGGGAGGTATGGCTACACCTTC